The present T cell receptor (beta chain) was sequenced within a study of CD8 T cells in Susac syndrome. RNA was extracted with the RNeasy kit, and a quantity of about 0.45 to 1 ug was reverse transcribed using random hexamers. The TCR beta CDR3 was amplified by immunoSEQ multiplex PCR across 54 Vbeta, 13 Jbeta. Each CDR3 protein gets one entry after TCRdb re-called the immunoSEQ multiplex PCR reads with MiXCR. The sample records 150,000 to 200,000 distinct CDR3 sequences, approximately 93% being singletons. Germline V gene sequence: CDR1 SGHRS, CDR2 YFSETQ. The V and J ends lost 3 bases and 9 bases respectively, with 16 bases between them. This CDR3 is 14 amino acids long. The study sequenced TCR beta in blood CD8+ and CD4+ T cells. Treatment-naive patients with stable or active relapsing-remitting disease were the multiple sclerosis controls.

Sequencing was carried out using CD4+ T cells from PBMCs. The origin of this receptor is a human donor with multiple sclerosis. The J gene is TRBJ2-1, the V gene TRBV5-1; D could derive from TRBD1 or TRBD2 (5 bases each). CDR3 protein: CASSSLQGDGEQFF. CDR3 nucleotides: TGCGCCAGCAGCTCCCTCCAAGGGGACGGTGAGCAGTTCTTC.